Reported below is one TCR beta chain. Its target is unknown. Trimming at V came to 6 bases and at J to 6 bases, leaving 7 bases not matched to a gene. CDR3 size: 15 residues. Germline V gene lookup returns CDR1 MDHEN and CDR2 SYDVKM. This specimen belongs to a study of cytomegalovirus exposure and HLA in healthy donors. Study conclusions and caveats: As immune exposure information, only CMV serostatus was available. In a later analysis, HLA-associated beta chains showed higher expansion and lower generation probabilities than comparable chains.

The study ran its PCR with 60 Vbeta and 13 Jbeta primers. The protocol was immunoSEQ multiplex PCR, while the TCRdb copy is restricted to in-frame clones and leaves out a portion. In the table there are 55,000 to 80,000 clones, 85% of which are singletons. Sequenced material: PBMCs. This TCR came from a female donor in good health and CMV-seronegative. This chain uses TRBV28 with TRBJ2-7; 14 nucleotides align to TRBD2. The DNA of the CDR3 is TGTGCCAGCAGACCGACTAGCGGGGGGGCCTTCGAGCAGTACTTC. Its translation: CASRPTSGGAFEQYF.